The next 16 T cell receptor beta chains were all read from a single sample in a study of blood T cell repertoires in COVID-19. TCRdb keeps only in-frame clones here, not all; method: immunoSEQ multiplex PCR. Of 45,000 to 60,000 clones in the sample, about 89% were seen once. What was sequenced was peripheral blood. The source is a human donor in a cohort sampled during active COVID-19.

The chain has TRBV6-2 or TRBV6-3 and TRBJ2-5; D ambiguous. The CDR3 covers 14 residues. Trimming took 2 bases from V and 2 from J, leaving 9 bases between them. Germline lookup yields CDR1 MNHEY and CDR2 SVGEGT. The CDR3 DNA is TGTGCCAGCAGTTACACGAGGATTCAAGAGACCCAGTACTTC. Translated, it gives CASSYTRIQETQYF.

This clone was seen just once. The CDR3 spells CASSIAAANYGYTF. The CDR3 DNA is TGTGCCAGTAGTATCGCGGCCGCCAACTATGGCTACACCTTC. J is TRBJ1-2 and V is TRBV19, with D hard to call. CDR3 length equals 14 residues. From germline, CDR1 is LNHDA and CDR2 SQIVND (reference sequence). The V gene lost 3 bases and the J gene lost 2 bases, with 10 bases spanning the gap.

The genes are TRBV5-1 and TRBJ1-4; weak D call: TRBD1 (5 bases). This CDR3 is built from 18 residues. V was trimmed by 4 bases and J by 4 bases, leaving 23 bases between them. Germline CDR1 and CDR2: SGHRS and YFSETQ. The CDR3 protein is CASSTIPVGRGLNEKLFF. As DNA, the CDR3 is TGCGCCAGCAGCACAATCCCAGTGGGGCGCGGCCTTAATGAAAAACTGTTTTTT.

V is TRBV5-1 and J is TRBJ2-1; 7 nucleotides match TRBD1. Unmatched junction bases numbered 4, after V lost 2 bases and J lost 5 bases. This CDR3 has 14 amino acids. From germline, CDR1 is SGHRS and CDR2 YFSETQ. CDR3 protein: CASSFRTGNNEQFF. The CDR3 DNA reads TGCGCCAGCAGCTTTAGGACAGGCAACAATGAGCAGTTCTTC. Variable domain in full (rest from reference TRBV5-1 and TRBJ2-1): KAGVTQTPRYLIKTRGQQVTLSCSPISGHRSVSWYQQTPGQGLQFLFEYFSETQRNKGNFPGRFSGRQFSNSRSEMNVSTLELGDSALYLCASSFRTGNNEQFFGPGTRLTVL.

This chain links TRBV6-6 with TRBJ2-6, with D possibly being TRBD1 (6 bases). Per germline, CDR1 MNHNY and CDR2 SVGAGI (reference sequence). Between the trimmed V and J ends, which lost 5 bases and 4 bases, there was a span of 15 bases. The CDR3 runs 16 residues. CDR3 region: CASSLTGLGGANVLTF. The CDR3, as DNA: TGTGCCAGCAGTCTAACAGGGCTGGGAGGGGCCAACGTCCTGACTTTC.

The gene calls are TRBV6-5 and TRBJ1-2, with no clear D. V was pared by 8 bases and J by 4 bases, with 14 bases between. The CDR3 has 13 amino acids. The V gene's germline CDR1 is MNHEY and CDR2 SVGAGI. CDR3 loop: CASSLGGSYGYTF. The CDR3 DNA sequence: TGTGCCAGCTCTCTCGGTGGTTCCTATGGCTACACCTTC.

The chain employs TRBV27 and TRBJ2-2, with TRBD2 matching over 7 bases. The J segment lost 0 bases and the V segment lost 5 bases, leaving 3 bases of the junction unmatched. Germline V gene lookup returns CDR1 MNHEY and CDR2 SMNVEV (reference sequence). The CDR3 contains 15 residues. Here the CDR3 reads CASSRGVSNTGELFF. CDR3 coding DNA: TGTGCCAGCAGTCGGGGGGTTTCGAACACCGGGGAGCTGTTTTTT.

This clone ranks as medium-sized. The chain couples TRBV5-6 to TRBJ1-5; D is possibly TRBD1 (6 bases). V dropped 3 bases and J dropped 1 base, with 20 bases sitting between them. The germline gives CDR1 SGHDT, CDR2 YYEEEE. The CDR3 has 18 amino acids. The CDR3: CASSWIYRTATSNQPQHF. The CDR3 nucleotides are TGTGCCAGCAGCTGGATTTACAGGACAGCAACGAGCAATCAGCCCCAGCATTTT.

The chain has TRBV11-2 and TRBJ2-7, with a weak D call TRBD2 (5 bases). This CDR3 has 15 amino acids. The germline V gene encodes CDR1 SGHAT and CDR2 FQNNGV. Trimming left V 5 bases short and J 6 bases short, with 20 bases between. The DNA for the CDR3 is TGTGCCAGCAGCGAGGGCCCGAAGAGATACACCGAGCAGTACTTC. Protein: CASSEGPKRYTEQYF.

This sequence joins TRBV5-5 and TRBJ2-3; TRBD1 agrees at 11 bases. This CDR3 is built from 14 residues. CDR1 and CDR2 (germline): SGHKS, YYEKEE (reference sequence). V lost 4 bases to trimming and J lost 4 bases; unmatched junction nucleotides: 2. The CDR3 DNA is TGTGCCAGCAGCGGGACAGGGGGGGCAGATACGCAGTATTTT. It translates to CASSGTGGADTQYF.

This clone has more than one count but fewer than ten. Here the CDR3 DNA reads TGTGCCAGCAGCGTAGGGCGTAGCGGGAGTTTCTACGAGCAGTACTTC. Encoded protein: CASSVGRSGSFYEQYF. This chain connects TRBV9 to TRBJ2-7; 9 nucleotides agree with TRBD2. Unmatched junction bases numbered 7, after V lost 0 bases and J lost 3 bases. The CDR3 is 16 amino acids. Per the germline V gene, CDR1 is SGDLS and CDR2 is YYNGEE.

This clone came up once. The chain carries TRBV19 and TRBJ1-6; TRBD1 matches at 9 bases. The CDR3 is made up of 13 amino acids. The germline V gene has CDR1 LNHDA and CDR2 SQIVND (reference sequence). V gave up 7 bases and J gave up 12 bases; unmatched junction bases: 7. CDR3 amino acids: CASTGTGSLPLHF. CDR3 DNA sequence: TGTGCCAGTACTGGGACAGGGTCTTTACCCCTCCACTTT.

The chain links TRBV4-3 to TRBJ2-1; D is uncertain. The V end lost 3 bases, the J end lost 1 base, and 10 bases lay between the germline ends. Germline-derived CDR1 and CDR2 are LGHNA and YSLEER. The CDR3 is made up of 15 amino acids. Here the CDR3 reads CASSHDHGSYNEQFF. As DNA, the CDR3 is TGCGCCAGCAGCCACGACCACGGGTCCTACAATGAGCAGTTCTTC.

The genes are TRBV5-1 and TRBJ2-5; 11 nucleotides line up with TRBD2. Germline V gene sequence: CDR1 SGHRS, CDR2 YFSETQ. The V gene end was trimmed by 0 bases and the J gene end by 5 bases; junction bases not matched to a gene: 6. This CDR3 comprises 16 residues. The CDR3 spells CASSLAMGLAVETQYF. As DNA, the CDR3 is TGCGCCAGCAGCTTGGCCATGGGACTAGCGGTGGAGACCCAGTACTTC.

V is TRBV7-9 and J is TRBJ2-1; D perhaps matches TRBD2 (6 bases). The germline gives CDR1 SEHNR, CDR2 FQNEAQ (reference sequence). V was clipped by 0 bases and J by 8 bases, with 20 bases between them. CDR3 length: 17 residues. CDR3 region: CASSLAIGTLIQDEQFF. CDR3 sequence (DNA): TGTGCCAGCAGCTTAGCGATCGGGACTCTTATTCAGGATGAGCAGTTCTTC. The full variable domain, rest sourced from reference TRBV7-9 and TRBJ2-1, is DTGVSQNPRHKITKRGQNVTFRCDPISEHNRLYWYRQTLGQGPEFLTYFQNEAQLEKSRLLSDRFSAERPKGSFSTLEIQRTEQGDSAMYLCASSLAIGTLIQDEQFFGPGTRLTVL.

The genes are TRBV10-3 and TRBJ2-1, with 8 bases matching TRBD2. Losses at the gene ends were 3 bases for V and 6 bases for J; bases not matched to a gene: 7. The CDR3 runs 15 residues. Germline V gene data show CDR1 as ENHRY and CDR2 as SYGVKD. Written as DNA, the CDR3 is TGTGCCATCAGTGATGGGTCTAGCGGGTCCAATGAGCAGTTCTTC. It yields the protein CAISDGSSGSNEQFF.